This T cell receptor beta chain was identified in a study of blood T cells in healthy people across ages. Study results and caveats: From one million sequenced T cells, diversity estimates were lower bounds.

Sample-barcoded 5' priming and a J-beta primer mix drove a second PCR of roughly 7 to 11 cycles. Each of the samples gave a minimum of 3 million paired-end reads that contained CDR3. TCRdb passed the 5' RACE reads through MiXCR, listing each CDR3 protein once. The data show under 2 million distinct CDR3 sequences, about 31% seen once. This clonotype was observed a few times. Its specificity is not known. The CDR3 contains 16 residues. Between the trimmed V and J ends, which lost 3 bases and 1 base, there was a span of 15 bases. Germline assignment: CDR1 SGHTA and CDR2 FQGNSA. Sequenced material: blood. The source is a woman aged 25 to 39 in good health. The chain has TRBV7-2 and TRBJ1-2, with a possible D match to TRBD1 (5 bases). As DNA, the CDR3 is TGTGCCAGCAGCTTTACTGGGGACCACCTTAACTATGGCTACACCTTC. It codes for CASSFTGDHLNYGYTF.